Below, 3 T cell receptor beta chains from the same sample are listed, as sequenced in a study of shared clonotypes between healthy human individuals. Generated by immunoSEQ multiplex PCR, the TCRdb table keeps only in-frame clones and is missing some. The sample includes fewer than 400,000 clones, roughly 70% seen only once; the top ten take about a tenth. Sequencing was carried out using memory CD4+ T cells sorted from blood. Described subset: CD45RA-negative fraction. The origin of the receptors is a man younger than 45 in good health.

The V and J genes are TRBV10-2 and TRBJ1-5, with D maybe TRBD1 (5 bases). Trimming took off 5 bases at V and 6 bases at J, with 14 bases between the two ends. The V gene's germline CDR1 is WSHSY and CDR2 SAAADI. The CDR3 spans 14 residues. The CDR3 DNA follows: TGCGCCAGCAGTCTTCAGGGAAGGGGTCAGCCCCAGCATTTT. Protein: CASSLQGRGQPQHF.

The chain's CDR3 is CASLQADSSYNEQFF. The CDR3 region has the DNA TGCGCCAGCCTTCAAGCGGACAGCTCCTACAATGAGCAGTTCTTC. This chain joins TRBV5-1 and TRBJ2-1; a weak D match, TRBD1 (6 bases). V lost 7 bases and J lost 0, with 14 bases in between. The CDR3 consists of 15 residues. CDR1 is SGHRS and CDR2 is YFSETQ in the germline V gene.

The genes are TRBV10-1 and TRBJ2-1; unclear D gene. The CDR3 has 12 residues. Looked up from germline, CDR1 is WNHNN and CDR2 is SYGVQD (reference sequence). V dropped 6 bases and J dropped 7 bases, with 10 bases sitting between them. The CDR3 reads CASSPTINEQFF. CDR3 nucleotide sequence: TGCGCCAGCAGCCCGACCATAAATGAGCAGTTCTTC.